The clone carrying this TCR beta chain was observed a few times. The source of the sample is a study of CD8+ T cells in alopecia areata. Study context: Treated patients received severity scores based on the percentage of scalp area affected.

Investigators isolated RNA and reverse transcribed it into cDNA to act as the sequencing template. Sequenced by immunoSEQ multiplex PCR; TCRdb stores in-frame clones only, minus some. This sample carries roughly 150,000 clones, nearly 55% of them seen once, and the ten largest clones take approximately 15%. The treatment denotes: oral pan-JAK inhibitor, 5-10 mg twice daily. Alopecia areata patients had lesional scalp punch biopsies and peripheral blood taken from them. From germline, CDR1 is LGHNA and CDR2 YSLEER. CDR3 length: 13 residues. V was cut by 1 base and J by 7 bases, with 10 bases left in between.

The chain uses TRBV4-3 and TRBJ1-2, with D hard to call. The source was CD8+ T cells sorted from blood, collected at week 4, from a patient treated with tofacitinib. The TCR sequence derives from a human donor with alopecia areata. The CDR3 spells CASSQAEGGGYTF. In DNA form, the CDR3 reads TGCGCCAGCAGCCAAGCCGAAGGAGGTGGCTACACCTTC.